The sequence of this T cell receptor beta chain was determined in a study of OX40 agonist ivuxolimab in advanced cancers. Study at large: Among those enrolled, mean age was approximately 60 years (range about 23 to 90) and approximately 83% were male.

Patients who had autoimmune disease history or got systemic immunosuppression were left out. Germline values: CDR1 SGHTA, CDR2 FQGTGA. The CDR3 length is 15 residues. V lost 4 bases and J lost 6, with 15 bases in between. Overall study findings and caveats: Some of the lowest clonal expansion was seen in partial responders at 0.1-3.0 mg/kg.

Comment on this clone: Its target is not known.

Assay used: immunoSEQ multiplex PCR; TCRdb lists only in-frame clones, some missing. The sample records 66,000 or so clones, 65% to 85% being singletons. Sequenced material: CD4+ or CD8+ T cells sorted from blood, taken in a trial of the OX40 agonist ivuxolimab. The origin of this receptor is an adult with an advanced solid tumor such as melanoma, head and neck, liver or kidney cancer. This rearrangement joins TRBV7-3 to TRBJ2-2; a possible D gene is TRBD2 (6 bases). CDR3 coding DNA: TGTGCCAGCAGCTCCCCGGCGGGAACGGCCGGGGAGCTGTTTTTT. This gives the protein CASSSPAGTAGELFF.